The rows below give T cell receptor beta chains drawn from one sample of a study of post-analysis software for immune sequencing data. TCRdb passed the PCR reads through MiXCR, listing each CDR3 protein once. Seen here are hundreds of thousands of distinct CDR3 sequences, around 64% observed once, and the top ten hold about 10%. Material: blood. These receptors originate from a girl between 2 and 10 years old with multiple sclerosis. Both conserved end residues are part of each CDR3. The D gene is left open where the match is weak. Some rows mark clone size as missing; the rest say once, few, many or name a class of expanded clone.

j_call d_call v_call clone_size cdr3_aa cdr3_nt
TRBJ2-7 NA TRBV13 NA CASSPGDSHEQYF TGTGCCAGCAGCCCGGGAGACAGCCACGAGCAGTACTTC
TRBJ2-1 TRBD2 TRBV5-1 few CASSLPQTSGRADEQFF TGCGCCAGCAGCTTACCCCAAACTAGCGGGAGGGCCGATGAGCAGTTCTTC
TRBJ2-7 NA TRBV7-9 NA CASSLDEGRSYEQYF TGTGCCAGCAGTTTAGACGAGGGGCGATCCTACGAGCAGTACTTC
TRBJ2-3 NA TRBV7-2 many CASSLDRADTQYF TGTGCCAGCAGCTTAGATCGCGCAGATACGCAGTATTTT
TRBJ2-5 TRBD2 TRBV13 NA CASSVAGLSRQTQYF TGTGCCAGCAGCGTAGCGGGACTCTCCAGGCAGACCCAGTACTTC
TRBJ2-3 TRBD2 TRBV20-1 once CSARVASGGPDTQYF TGCAGTGCTAGAGTCGCTAGCGGGGGCCCAGATACGCAGTATTTT
TRBJ1-2 NA TRBV6-2/TRBV6-3 NA CASSSAGRGYTF TGTGCCAGCAGTTCGGCGGGTCGGGGCTACACCTTC
TRBJ2-3 NA TRBV10-3 NA CATSETRGGDTQYF TGTGCCACCAGTGAGACCCGCGGTGGGGATACGCAGTATTTT
TRBJ2-1 TRBD1 TRBV29-1 NA CSVELGQGLNEQFF TGCAGCGTTGAGTTAGGACAGGGGCTCAATGAGCAGTTCTTC
TRBJ1-1 NA TRBV29-1 NA CSARGANTEAFF TGCAGCGCAAGGGGGGCCAACACTGAAGCTTTCTTT
TRBJ2-1 TRBD2 TRBV7-9 NA CASSLRNSGSDEQFF TGTGCCAGCAGCTTGAGGAATAGCGGGAGTGATGAGCAGTTCTTC
TRBJ1-1 TRBD1 TRBV12-3/TRBV12-4 few CASSLRTGGRGTEAFF TGTGCCAGCAGTTTAAGGACAGGGGGTAGGGGCACTGAAGCTTTCTTT
TRBJ2-2 NA TRBV12-3/TRBV12-4 NA CASTPGFLGELFF TGTGCCAGCACCCCGGGATTTCTCGGGGAGCTGTTTTTT
TRBJ1-5 NA TRBV12-3/TRBV12-4 few CASSPRVNQPQHF TGTGCCAGCAGTCCCAGGGTGAATCAGCCCCAGCATTTT
TRBJ2-3 NA TRBV6-6 NA CASSYSKRGSSTDTQYF TGTGCCAGCAGTTACTCGAAACGGGGCTCTAGCACAGATACGCAGTATTTT
TRBJ2-1 TRBD2 TRBV20-1 NA CSASQTSGVYNEQFF TGCAGTGCTAGTCAGACTAGCGGGGTCTACAATGAGCAGTTCTTC
TRBJ2-1 TRBD1 TRBV7-6 NA CASSAIQGPYSYNEQFF TGTGCCAGCAGCGCAATACAGGGGCCATACTCCTACAATGAGCAGTTCTTC
TRBJ2-7 NA TRBV21-1 NA CASSGPPGTGYEQYF TGTGCCAGCAGCGGCCCCCCCGGGACGGGCTACGAGCAGTACTTC
TRBJ1-2 NA TRBV5-6 NA CASSLTTALGGYTF TGTGCCAGCAGCTTGACAACTGCGTTGGGGGGCTACACCTTC
TRBJ2-1 NA TRBV6-2/TRBV6-3 few CASSTDFYNEQFF TGTGCCAGCAGTACAGACTTCTACAATGAGCAGTTCTTC
TRBJ2-3 NA TRBV7-9 NA CASSHRDLSQYF TGTGCCAGCAGCCACCGGGACCTGTCGCAGTATTTT
TRBJ2-3 NA TRBV5-1 NA CASSLGALFSTDTQYF TGCGCCAGCAGCTTGGGGGCTTTGTTTAGCACAGATACGCAGTATTTT
TRBJ2-1 NA TRBV20-1 NA CSASVETSFNEQFF TGCAGTGCTAGCGTTGAAACTAGCTTCAATGAGCAGTTCTTC
TRBJ2-7 NA TRBV6-1 few CASNAGTPYEQYF TGTGCCAGCAACGCAGGGACACCCTACGAGCAGTACTTC
TRBJ1-4 NA TRBV20-1 NA CSAPEVIGEKLFF TGCAGTGCTCCGGAGGTCATAGGGGAAAAACTGTTTTTT
TRBJ2-3 TRBD1 TRBV6-5 NA CASRDRGSLDTQYF TGTGCCAGCAGGGACAGGGGGTCTTTGGATACGCAGTATTTT
TRBJ2-1 NA TRBV5-1 NA CASSLESSVYNEQFF TGCGCCAGCAGCTTGGAGTCTAGCGTCTACAATGAGCAGTTCTTC
TRBJ2-3 TRBD2 TRBV4-2 once CASSQEGELAVLGDTQYF TGTGCCAGCAGCCAAGAGGGCGAACTAGCGGTCCTAGGAGATACGCAGTATTTT
TRBJ1-2 TRBD1 TRBV28 NA CASSSHLGTGNGYTF TGTGCCAGCAGTTCCCACCTGGGGACAGGGAACGGCTACACCTTC
TRBJ2-1 NA TRBV4-2 NA CASSALAEQFF TGTGCCAGCAGCGCGTTGGCTGAGCAGTTCTTC
TRBJ2-1 NA TRBV5-5 NA CASSLEGSRNEQFF TGTGCCAGCAGCTTGGAGGGTAGTAGGAATGAGCAGTTCTTC
TRBJ1-2 NA TRBV5-1 NA CASSFVRANYGYTF TGCGCCAGCAGCTTCGTCAGGGCTAACTATGGCTACACCTTC
TRBJ1-5 NA TRBV29-1 NA CSVGWGLGQPQHF TGCAGCGTTGGGTGGGGGCTAGGGCAGCCCCAGCATTTT
TRBJ2-1 NA TRBV20-1 NA CSAAGLSEQFF TGCAGTGCCGCGGGTTTAAGTGAGCAGTTCTTC
TRBJ2-5 NA TRBV12-3/TRBV12-4 NA CASTLTRVAETQYF TGTGCCAGCACACTGACGAGGGTGGCAGAGACCCAGTACTTC
TRBJ1-2 NA TRBV6-1 NA CASSDSQRGYTF TGTGCCAGCAGTGACAGTCAACGGGGCTACACCTTC
TRBJ2-1 NA TRBV12-3/TRBV12-4 NA CASSWTVYNEQFF TGTGCCAGCAGCTGGACAGTTTACAATGAGCAGTTCTTC
TRBJ2-5 TRBD2 TRBV5-1 NA CASSLGLAGGLEETQYF TGCGCCAGCAGCTTGGGACTAGCGGGAGGCCTTGAAGAGACCCAGTACTTC
TRBJ1-6 TRBD1 TRBV12-3/TRBV12-4 NA CASSLGDRGSPLHF TGTGCCAGCAGTTTGGGGGACAGAGGTTCACCCCTCCACTTT
TRBJ2-4 NA TRBV5-1 NA CASSLVVSDELAKNIQYF TGCGCCAGCAGCTTGGTCGTTTCGGACGAACTAGCCAAAAACATTCAGTACTTC
TRBJ2-1 TRBD1 TRBV7-3 few CASSRDREGEQFF TGTGCCAGCAGCAGGGACAGGGAGGGTGAGCAGTTCTTC
TRBJ2-5 TRBD1 TRBV7-9 NA CASSLVLGTGRETQYF TGTGCCAGCAGCTTGGTCCTGGGGACAGGGAGAGAGACCCAGTACTTC
TRBJ2-7 TRBD2 TRBV20-1 few CSAYGVGTSGLSYEQYF TGCAGTGCTTATGGGGTGGGGACTAGCGGGCTCTCCTACGAGCAGTACTTC
TRBJ1-4 NA TRBV12-3/TRBV12-4 few CASSLSGEKLFF TGTGCCAGCAGTTTAAGCGGCGAAAAACTGTTTTTT
TRBJ2-1 TRBD2 TRBV10-3 NA CAIRGLAGNEQFF TGTGCCATCAGGGGACTAGCGGGCAATGAGCAGTTCTTC
TRBJ2-1 TRBD1 TRBV10-3 NA CAITAGQGAGNEQFF TGTGCCATCACCGCGGGACAGGGGGCGGGGAATGAGCAGTTCTTC
TRBJ2-5 TRBD1 TRBV7-9 NA CASSLGLVRTGDQETQYF TGTGCCAGCAGCTTAGGGCTTGTACGGACAGGGGACCAAGAGACCCAGTACTTC
TRBJ1-1 NA TRBV5-1 NA CASGPTRMNTEAFF TGCGCCAGCGGACCCACAAGGATGAACACTGAAGCTTTCTTT
TRBJ2-1 TRBD1 TRBV7-3 NA CASSLAGGEYNEQFF TGTGCCAGCAGCTTAGCAGGGGGCGAATACAATGAGCAGTTCTTC
TRBJ2-3 NA TRBV28 NA CASSSLASSTDTQYF TGTGCCAGCAGTTCCTTAGCCTCTAGCACAGATACGCAGTATTTT
TRBJ2-3 NA TRBV7-2 NA CASTPRRQDTQYF TGTGCCAGCACTCCTCGCCGACAGGATACGCAGTATTTT
TRBJ2-3 NA TRBV12-3/TRBV12-4 NA CASSWRGDAQYF TGTGCCAGCAGTTGGAGGGGAGATGCGCAGTATTTT
TRBJ2-5 NA TRBV20-1 NA CSASARGGALRGTQYF TGCAGTGCTAGTGCTCGTGGGGGGGCATTGAGGGGGACCCAGTACTTC
TRBJ2-1 TRBD2 TRBV29-1 NA CSVETGGSYNEQFF TGCAGCGTTGAGACGGGGGGCTCCTACAATGAGCAGTTCTTC
TRBJ2-3 TRBD1 TRBV5-1 NA CASSQGQASTDTQYF TGCGCCAGCAGCCAGGGACAGGCGTCCACAGATACGCAGTATTTT
TRBJ2-5 NA TRBV20-1 few CSAREDGTLKETQYF TGCAGTGCTAGAGAAGATGGAACTTTGAAAGAGACCCAGTACTTC
TRBJ2-7 TRBD1 TRBV7-9 NA CASSSKIQTGGFYEQYF TGTGCCAGCAGCTCCAAAATACAGACAGGGGGTTTCTACGAGCAGTACTTC
TRBJ1-1 NA TRBV7-2 NA CASSWVGETEAFF TGTGCCAGCAGCTGGGTGGGGGAGACTGAAGCTTTCTTT
TRBJ2-1 TRBD1 TRBV13 NA CASSLGARGPNEQFF TGTGCCAGCAGCTTAGGTGCCAGGGGGCCCAATGAGCAGTTCTTC
TRBJ1-6 NA TRBV12-3/TRBV12-4 NA CASSLVWDQNSPLHF TGTGCCAGCAGTTTAGTATGGGATCAAAATTCACCCCTCCACTTT